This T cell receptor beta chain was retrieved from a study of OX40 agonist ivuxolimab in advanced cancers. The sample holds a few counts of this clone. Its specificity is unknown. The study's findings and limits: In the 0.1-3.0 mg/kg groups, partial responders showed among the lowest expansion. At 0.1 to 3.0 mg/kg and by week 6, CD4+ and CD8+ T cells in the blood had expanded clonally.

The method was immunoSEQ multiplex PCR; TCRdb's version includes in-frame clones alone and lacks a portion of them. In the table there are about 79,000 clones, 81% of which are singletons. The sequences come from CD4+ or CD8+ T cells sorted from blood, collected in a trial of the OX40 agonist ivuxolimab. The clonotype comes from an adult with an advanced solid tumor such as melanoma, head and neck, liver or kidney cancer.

The CDR3 DNA reads as TGTGCCAGTACTAAGCTTGGGAGCTATGGCTACACCTTC. This sequence encodes CASTKLGSYGYTF. The chain employs TRBV6-1 and TRBJ1-2; D is undetermined. Germline-derived CDR1 and CDR2 are MNHNS and SASEGT. The V end was cut by 9 bases, the J end by 4 bases, with 15 bases between. There are 13 residues in the CDR3.